One and the same sample provided the 32 T cell receptor beta chains below, sequenced in a study of CD8 T cells in Susac syndrome (dated by TCRdb to the late 2010s). Library creation used the immunoSEQ multiplex PCR assay. RNA was extracted using the RNeasy kit, and about 0.45 to 1 ug of the RNA was reverse transcribed with random hexamers. The public reads were reanalyzed by TCRdb: fastp trimming at Q25, MiXCR alignment, in-frame beta chains only. Identical CDR3 proteins give one entry, which carries the most common genes and DNA. The sample table shows some 260,000 distinct CDR3 sequences, and roughly 84% are seen once. Around 0.12% of the sample belongs to the ten largest clones. Sample: CD8+ T cells from PBMCs. The receptors shown here come from a human donor with multiple sclerosis.

The chain is built from TRBV27 and TRBJ2-7, with 12 nucleotides matching TRBD2. With 8 bases clipped from V and 4 bases from J, the junction kept 9 bases outside the gene matches. Germline CDR1 MNHEY, CDR2 SMNVEV (reference sequence). The CDR3 sequence is 15 residues long. The DNA for the CDR3 is TGTGCCAGCTCCTCTAGCGGGAGGGCGTTTTACGAGCAGTACTTC. Protein product: CASSSSGRAFYEQYF.

This clonotype was seen a handful of times. The chain carries TRBV15 and TRBJ2-1; TRBD2 matches 12 bases. Per the germline V gene, CDR1 is LNHNV and CDR2 is YYDKDF (reference sequence). The J segment lost 5 bases and the V segment lost 11 bases, leaving 10 bases of the junction unmatched. The CDR3 runs to 15 residues. DNA of the CDR3: TGTGCCTCCTCGACTCTAGCGGGAGGGGACAATGAGCAGTTCTTC. This gives the protein CASSTLAGGDNEQFF.

This chain joins TRBV2 and TRBJ2-1, with 8 bases fitting TRBD2. The CDR3 consists of 15 residues. The V gene end was trimmed by 7 bases and the J gene end by 2 bases; junction bases not matched to a gene: 7. CDR1 and CDR2 (germline): SNHLY, FYNNEI. In DNA, the CDR3 is TGTGCCAGCACTGCCGGGACTAGGACCTACAATGAGCAGTTCTTC. Its translation is CASTAGTRTYNEQFF.

The chain combines TRBV12-3 or TRBV12-4 with TRBJ1-1; 8 positions agree with TRBD1. Trimming at V came to 6 bases and at J to 4 bases, leaving 7 bases not matched to a gene. There are 14 residues in the CDR3. CDR3 nucleotide sequence: TGTGCCAGCAGCGGACAGGGAGGGAGCACTGAAGCTTTCTTT. This encodes CASSGQGGSTEAFF.

The V gene is TRBV20-1, the J gene TRBJ1-3; D is undetermined. Looked up from germline, CDR1 is DFQATT and CDR2 is SNEGSKA (reference sequence). The CDR3 contains 15 residues. The V and J ends lost 0 bases and 4 bases respectively, with 13 bases between them. The DNA of the CDR3 is TGCAGTGCTAGAGATCTCATGGGTGGCGGAAACACCATATATTTT. Its translation is CSARDLMGGGNTIYF.

The V gene is TRBV21-1, the J gene TRBJ2-1; the D call in the table, TRBD2, was not verified against the DNA. TRBV21-1 is designated a pseudogene. CDR3 length equals 16 residues. The CDR3 loop reads CASSSGLAGGLDEQFF. DNA of the CDR3: TGTGCCAGCAGCAGCGGACTAGCGGGAGGGTTGGATGAGCAGTTCTTC.

V gene TRBV29-1 combines with J gene TRBJ2-5; D might be TRBD2 (6 bases). The CDR3 extends over 12 amino acids. The germline V gene encodes CDR1 SQVTM and CDR2 ANQGSEA. V was cut by 3 bases and J by 3 bases, with 8 bases left in between. CDR3 coding DNA: TGCAGCGTTGAGGAGCGGGAAGAGACCCAGTACTTC. The encoded protein is CSVEEREETQYF.

The gene calls are TRBV4-1 and TRBJ2-3; D call uncertain. The V gene's germline CDR1 is MGHRA and CDR2 YSYEKL. The length of the CDR3 is 14 residues. V lost 4 bases and J 4 bases, leaving 12 bases between the germline ends. CDR3 sequence reads: CASSRVGLADTQYF. The CDR3 DNA reads TGCGCCAGCAGCCGGGTTGGGCTGGCAGATACGCAGTATTTT.

J is TRBJ2-2 and V is TRBV29-1; 15 nucleotides align to TRBD2. The CDR3 has 16 residues. Unmatched junction bases numbered 9, after V lost 6 bases and J lost 7 bases. The germline V gene has CDR1 SQVTM and CDR2 ANQGSEA. CDR3: CSVAGLAGGFSGELFF. The CDR3 region has the DNA TGCAGCGTCGCAGGACTAGCGGGAGGGTTCAGCGGGGAGCTGTTTTTT.

The CDR3 reads CSARVPISHSGREQFF. DNA for the CDR3: TGCAGTGCTAGAGTCCCGATCTCGCATAGCGGGAGGGAGCAGTTCTTC. The chain employs TRBV20-1 and TRBJ2-1, with 10 bases fitting TRBD2. J lost 10 bases, V lost 1 base, and 13 bases had no gene match. This CDR3 comprises 16 residues. Per the germline V gene, CDR1 is DFQATT and CDR2 is SNEGSKA (reference sequence).

This rearrangement joins TRBV7-8 to TRBJ2-6, with D possibly being TRBD2 (6 bases). There are 13 residues in the CDR3. V was clipped by 5 bases and J by 8 bases, with 10 bases between them. CDR1 is SGHVS and CDR2 is FQNEAQ in the germline V gene. Here the CDR3 DNA reads TGTGCCAGCAGCCAGGAGGGCCCCAACGTCCTGACTTTC. It specifies CASSQEGPNVLTF.

This chain joins TRBV20-1 and TRBJ2-1; D perhaps matches TRBD2 (6 bases). Per germline, CDR1 DFQATT and CDR2 SNEGSKA (reference sequence). This CDR3 is 13 amino acids long. V was pared by 3 bases and J by 0 bases, with 6 bases between. CDR3 loop: CSAREGSYNEQFF. DNA for the CDR3: TGCAGTGCTAGGGAGGGCTCCTACAATGAGCAGTTCTTC.

The chain is built from TRBV10-3 and TRBJ2-1; D not certain. The CDR3 consists of 13 residues. Germline V CDR1 and CDR2: ENHRY, SYGVKD. Deletions cut 2 bases from V and 8 bases from J, with 10 bases between. CDR3 in amino acids: CAISEEGPHEQFF. CDR3 coding DNA: TGTGCCATCAGTGAGGAAGGTCCTCATGAGCAGTTCTTC.

The rearrangement links TRBV7-9 to TRBJ2-3; 11 bases match TRBD2. The trim removed 5 bases at V and 2 bases at J, leaving 9 bases unmatched. The CDR3 covers 17 residues. Germline assignment: CDR1 SEHNR and CDR2 FQNEAQ (reference sequence). As DNA, the CDR3 is TGTGCCAGCAGCCCTTCTAAGGGACTAGCGGTCACAGATACGCAGTATTTT. Its protein is CASSPSKGLAVTDTQYF.

The chain joins TRBV19 to TRBJ1-1, with no clear D. Germline lookup yields CDR1 LNHDA and CDR2 SQIVND (reference sequence). CDR3 length: 15 amino acids. Trimming left V 7 bases short and J 1 base short, with 16 bases between. The CDR3 is CASNPIGQSNTEAFF. CDR3 in DNA: TGTGCCAGTAACCCAATCGGGCAATCGAACACTGAAGCTTTCTTT.

Remarks on this clonotype: At one end the junction does not follow the germline gene, possibly because of a read error. This chain links TRBV9 with TRBJ2-1; 8 nucleotides agree with TRBD2. This CDR3 is built from 14 residues. Germline V gene lookup returns CDR1 SGDLS and CDR2 YYNGEE. The CDR3 loop reads CASSGTSSSNEQFF. In nucleotides, the CDR3 is TGTGCCAGCAGCGGGACTAGCTCCTCCAATGAGCAGTTCTTC.

The rearrangement joins TRBV9 to TRBJ2-1, with D perhaps TRBD1 (5 bases). Germline V gene sequence: CDR1 SGDLS, CDR2 YYNGEE. V gave up 3 bases and J gave up 9 bases, with 10 bases separating them. The CDR3 is 12 amino acids. The CDR3 reads CASSEDRGEQFF. DNA of the CDR3: TGTGCCAGCAGCGAAGATAGGGGTGAGCAGTTCTTC. Full variable domain (remainder filled in from reference TRBV9 and TRBJ2-1): DSGVTQTPKHLITATGQRVTLRCSPRSGDLSVYWYQQSLDQGLQFLIQYYNGEERAKGNILERFSAQQFPDLHSELNLSSLELGDSALYFCASSEDRGEQFFGPGTRLTVL.

This clonotype was recorded a few times. The chain employs TRBV6-1 and TRBJ2-3; D is unclear. Germline V gives CDR1 MNHNS, CDR2 SASEGT. V lost 7 bases and J lost 4, with 9 bases in between. The CDR3 has 12 residues. CDR3 DNA sequence: TGTGCCAGCAAGCTAGAAGCAGATACGCAGTATTTT. The encoded protein is CASKLEADTQYF.

The V and J genes are TRBV6-1 and TRBJ2-5, with 8 bases fitting TRBD2. The CDR3 covers 16 residues. CDR1 and CDR2 from the germline V gene are MNHNS and SASEGT. The junction had 10 bases not matched to a gene; V was cut back by 5 bases and J by 2 bases. The CDR3 nucleotides are TGTGCCAGCAGTCCCTCAGCGGGAGAGGTTCAAGAGACCCAGTACTTC. Residues: CASSPSAGEVQETQYF.

The chain is built from TRBV9 and TRBJ2-7; 12 nucleotides align to TRBD2. The junction had 4 bases not matched to a gene; V was cut back by 3 bases and J by 3 bases. The germline V gene has CDR1 SGDLS and CDR2 YYNGEE. This CDR3 contains 15 residues. The CDR3 DNA is TGTGCCAGCAGCGCCGAGGGACTAGCGGGCTACGAGCAGTACTTC. Translation: CASSAEGLAGYEQYF. Full variable domain (outside the CDR3, taken from reference TRBV9 and TRBJ2-7): DSGVTQTPKHLITATGQRVTLRCSPRSGDLSVYWYQQSLDQGLQFLIQYYNGEERAKGNILERFSAQQFPDLHSELNLSSLELGDSALYFCASSAEGLAGYEQYFGPGTRLTVT.

A single count supports this clonotype. The rearrangement joins TRBV27 to TRBJ2-1; TRBD1 aligns across 10 bases. Germline loops: CDR1 MNHEY, CDR2 SMNVEV (reference sequence). The CDR3 loop spans 15 amino acids. The J segment lost 6 bases and the V segment lost 4 bases, leaving 6 bases of the junction unmatched. The CDR3 DNA sequence: TGTGCCAGCAGTTCCCGGGACAGGGGACCCAATGAGCAGTTCTTC. Protein: CASSSRDRGPNEQFF.

The chain is built from TRBV5-6 and TRBJ1-2, with D perhaps TRBD1 (5 bases). Germline-derived CDR1 and CDR2 are SGHDT and YYEEEE. V dropped 6 bases and J dropped 6 bases, with 12 bases sitting between them. The CDR3 is made up of 12 amino acids. The CDR3 sequence: CASTSGLHGYTF. As DNA, the CDR3 is TGTGCCAGCACCTCAGGGTTGCATGGCTACACCTTC.

In DNA, the CDR3 is TGTGCCAGCAGCCCTTCCTCAGGGGCCGGGGAGACCCAGTACTTC. This gives the protein CASSPSSGAGETQYF. The chain combines TRBV9 with TRBJ2-5, with D tentatively TRBD1 (6 bases). The CDR3 is 15 amino acids. The V end lost 4 bases, the J end lost 5 bases, and 18 bases lay between the germline ends. Looked up from germline, CDR1 is SGDLS and CDR2 is YYNGEE.

This rearrangement joins TRBV4-1 to TRBJ2-7, with 13 bases that match TRBD2. The CDR3 totals 20 residues. The germline V gene encodes CDR1 MGHRA and CDR2 YSYEKL. V was pared by 4 bases and J by 2 bases, with 17 bases of the junction left unmatched. CDR3 DNA: TGCGCCAGCAGCCGCGAGGGCCCGGGACTAGCGGGAAATCCGCCCTACGAGCAGTACTTC. This encodes CASSREGPGLAGNPPYEQYF.

CDR3 residues: CASSQQSGTGGISNQPQHF. DNA for the CDR3: TGCGCCAGCAGCCAACAATCTGGGACAGGGGGCATCAGCAATCAGCCCCAGCATTTT. The rearrangement joins TRBV4-1 to TRBJ1-5; 12 bases are a match to TRBD1. V lost 2 bases and J lost 1; bases outside the gene matches: 9. The germline V gene has CDR1 MGHRA and CDR2 YSYEKL. The CDR3 sequence is 19 residues long.

The rearrangement uses TRBV27 and TRBJ2-7; 8 bases match TRBD1. Germline assignment: CDR1 MNHEY and CDR2 SMNVEV (reference sequence). The CDR3 sequence is 15 residues long. With 7 bases clipped from V and 5 bases from J, the junction kept 13 bases outside the gene matches. CDR3 loop: CASTSRETGADEQYF. CDR3 nucleotides: TGTGCCAGCACCTCCCGGGAGACAGGGGCGGACGAGCAGTACTTC.

The CDR3 loop reads CASSLSGTREAFF. The CDR3 region has the DNA TGTGCCAGCAGTCTCTCCGGGACGAGGGAAGCTTTCTTT. V and J are TRBV27 and TRBJ1-1; maybe TRBD1 (5 bases). The CDR3 sequence is 13 residues long. Germline V gives CDR1 MNHEY, CDR2 SMNVEV (reference sequence). The germline V and J ends were trimmed by 5 bases and 8 bases, with 15 bases remaining between them.

V gene TRBV6-6 combines with J gene TRBJ2-7; D gene uncertain. Germline V gene data show CDR1 as MNHNY and CDR2 as SVGAGI (reference sequence). This CDR3 spans 16 amino acids. V lost 0 bases and J lost 2, with 14 bases in between. CDR3 sequence (DNA): TGTGCCAGCAGTTACTCGAGAGAGACGGCCGCCTACGAGCAGTACTTC. Its translation is CASSYSRETAAYEQYF.

The chain joins TRBV7-9 to TRBJ1-5, with D unresolved. The length of the CDR3 is 15 residues. The V gene lost 5 bases and the J gene lost 7 bases, with 18 bases spanning the gap. Germline lookup yields CDR1 SEHNR and CDR2 FQNEAQ (reference sequence). CDR3 protein: CASSPVGSGPQPQHF. CDR3 nucleotide sequence: TGTGCCAGCAGCCCCGTCGGGTCCGGCCCCCAGCCCCAGCATTTT.

The V and J genes are TRBV4-1 and TRBJ1-1; D is unresolved. From germline, CDR1 is MGHRA and CDR2 YSYEKL. The CDR3 sequence is 15 residues long. V was pared by 3 bases and J by 4 bases, with 15 bases between. The CDR3 region is CASSHTSQVSTEAFF. Here the CDR3 DNA reads TGCGCCAGCAGCCACACTTCGCAGGTCAGCACTGAAGCTTTCTTT.

This clonotype was detected a few times. V usage is TRBV28 and J usage is TRBJ2-7; TRBD2 might be the D (6 bases). V shed 5 bases and J shed 9 bases, with 20 bases lying between them. There are 14 residues in the CDR3. The germline CDR1 and CDR2 sequences are MDHEN and SYDVKM. In DNA form, the CDR3 reads TGTGCCAGCAGTGTAGGACAAGCTCCGGGGGTGCAGTACTTC. It is translated as CASSVGQAPGVQYF.

The chain employs TRBV4-1 and TRBJ2-1, with D maybe TRBD1 (5 bases). The CDR3 loop spans 14 amino acids. Germline lookup yields CDR1 MGHRA and CDR2 YSYEKL. With 0 bases removed from V and 9 bases from J, the gap between germline ends came to 12 bases. In DNA form, the CDR3 reads TGCGCCAGCAGCCAAGAGGGGCTGGCTGCTGAGCAGTTCTTC. It yields the protein CASSQEGLAAEQFF.